This is a list of T cell receptor beta chains from one sample in a study of T-cell reconstitution after alpha-beta-depleted transplantation in children. TCRdb reprocessed the PCR reads with MiXCR, giving one entry per CDR3 protein. The table has about 580,000 distinct CDR3 sequences, 23% seen once; the top ten hold 13% to 15%. Sequenced here: PBMCs, mostly from graft donor cells, sampled 360 days after TCRalphabeta/CD19-depleted stem cell transplant. These receptor sequences come from a boy less than two years old who had a stem cell transplant for acute myeloid leukemia, so the T cells may come from the graft donor. CDR3s include the opening cysteine and the closing phenylalanine or tryptophan. D genes are given only for firm matches. Not every row has a clone size; where given, it reads once, few, many or a size class.

V gene	D gene	J gene	clone size	CDR3 DNA	CDR3 protein
TRBV18	-	TRBJ2-7	many	TGTGCCAGCTCACAGGCCGGGACGGCCTACGAGCAGTACTTC	CASSQAGTAYEQYF
TRBV6-5	-	TRBJ1-6	-	TGTGCCAGCAGTTACAATGGACGCGTCAGCAATTCACCCCTCCACTTT	CASSYNGRVSNSPLHF
TRBV28	TRBD2	TRBJ2-1	few	TGTGCCAGCAGCCCACAACTAGCGGGGGGAAATGAGCAGTTCTTC	CASSPQLAGGNEQFF
TRBV20-1	-	TRBJ2-3	many	TGCAGTGCCGAAGGGTACGGGGGTGACGGCACAGATACGCAGTATTTT	CSAEGYGGDGTDTQYF
TRBV12-3/TRBV12-4	-	TRBJ1-3	many	TGTGCCAGCAGGCCACAGGGAGGCCCTGGAAACACCATATATTTT	CASRPQGGPGNTIYF
TRBV20-1	TRBD1	TRBJ1-2	-	TGCAGTGCTCCCTCCACACAGGGGTACTATGGCTACACCTTC	CSAPSTQGYYGYTF
TRBV20-1	-	TRBJ2-5	-	TGCAGTGCCCGAGGGGTAGGGTGGGAGACCCAGTACTTC	CSARGVGWETQYF
TRBV6-2/TRBV6-3	-	TRBJ2-7	-	TGTGCCAGCACCGAGGGACCGCCAGGGGAGCAGTACTTC	CASTEGPPGEQYF
TRBV10-3	-	TRBJ2-5	-	TGTGCCATCAGTGAGTCGGAGTCAGCCCAAGAGACCCAGTACTTC	CAISESESAQETQYF
TRBV9	-	TRBJ1-1	once	TGTGCCAGCAGCGTAGGGCCACAGGTGAACACTGAAGCTTTCTTT	CASSVGPQVNTEAFF
TRBV6-5	-	TRBJ1-1	few	TGTGCCAGCAGTTACTCGCTCGGTCACACTGAAGCTTTCTTT	CASSYSLGHTEAFF
TRBV20-1	-	TRBJ2-3	-	TGCAGTGCTAGGGGGGGACAACATACGCAGTATTTT	CSARGGQHTQYF
TRBV6-5	TRBD1	TRBJ2-2	many	TGTGCCAGCAGTTACTCGAGGGGGCACGGCGGGGAGCTGTTTTTT	CASSYSRGHGGELFF
TRBV5-1	-	TRBJ2-1	-	TGCGCCAGCAGCTTCAGGGTTGAGCAGTTCTTC	CASSFRVEQFF
TRBV5-1	-	TRBJ2-2	-	TGCGCCAGCAGCTTGACGCTAGCGAACACCGGGGAGCTGTTTTTT	CASSLTLANTGELFF
TRBV5-5	TRBD1	TRBJ2-7	few	TGTGCCAGCAGCTTGGGACTCGGGACAGGGGAATACGAGCAGTACTTC	CASSLGLGTGEYEQYF
TRBV20-1	TRBD2	TRBJ2-3	few	TGCAGTGTTACGCCGCTAGCGGGAGATACGCAGTATTTT	CSVTPLAGDTQYF
TRBV20-1	-	TRBJ2-3	many	TGCAGTGCTAGTCGAATAGCCACAGATACGCAGTATTTT	CSASRIATDTQYF
TRBV6-2/TRBV6-3	-	TRBJ2-5	-	TGTGCCAGCAGTCCCCCCTACTCCTCGACGGAATACCAAGAGACCCAGTACTTC	CASSPPYSSTEYQETQYF
TRBV19	-	TRBJ2-7	few	TGTGCCAGTAGTATCACGGTCGGCGGGGTTGGAATATACGAGCAGTACTTC	CASSITVGGVGIYEQYF
TRBV29-1	-	TRBJ2-1	many	TGCAGCGTTGCACTACCGAGGGGTTACAATGAGCAGTTCTTC	CSVALPRGYNEQFF
TRBV7-8	-	TRBJ1-5	many	TGTGCCAGCAGCCCGGACAAGGGGATCAATCAGCCCCAGCATTTT	CASSPDKGINQPQHF
TRBV5-1	TRBD1	TRBJ2-3	-	TGCGCCAGCAGCTTCGGACAGGGTGCCACAGATACGCAGTATTTT	CASSFGQGATDTQYF
TRBV24-1	-	TRBJ2-5	-	TGTGCCACCAGTGGTACGGGGGAGGAAGAGACCCAGTACTTC	CATSGTGEEETQYF
TRBV4-3	-	TRBJ1-4	-	TGCGCCAGCAGCCTCGGAAGTGGACAGCTTAATGAAAAACTGTTTTTT	CASSLGSGQLNEKLFF
TRBV7-2	TRBD1	TRBJ2-7	few	TGTGCCAGCAGCAAACACGGGCAGGGGGCGGCCAACGAGCAGTACTTC	CASSKHGQGAANEQYF